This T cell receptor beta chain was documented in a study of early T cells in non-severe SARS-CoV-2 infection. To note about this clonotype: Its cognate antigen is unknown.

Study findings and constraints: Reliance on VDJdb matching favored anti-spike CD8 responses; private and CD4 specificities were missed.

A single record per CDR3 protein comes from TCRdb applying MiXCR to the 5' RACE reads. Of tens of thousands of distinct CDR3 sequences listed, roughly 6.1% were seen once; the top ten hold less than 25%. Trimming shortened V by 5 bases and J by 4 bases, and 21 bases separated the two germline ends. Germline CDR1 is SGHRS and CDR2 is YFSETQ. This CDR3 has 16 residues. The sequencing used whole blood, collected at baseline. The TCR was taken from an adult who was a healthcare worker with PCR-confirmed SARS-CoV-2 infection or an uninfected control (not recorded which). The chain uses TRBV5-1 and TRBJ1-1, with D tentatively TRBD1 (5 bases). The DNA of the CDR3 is TGCGCCAGCAGGACCACCGGGGCCCAAAGGAGCACTGAAGCTTTCTTT. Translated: CASRTTGAQRSTEAFF.